This TCR beta chain was documented in a study of T cells in narcolepsy. Study-wide context: Donors had narcolepsy type 1 or type 2, or were healthy controls. Whole-study results and caveats: Autoreactive clonotypes reportedly recurred in blood of same and different patients, not controls. HCRT-specific and TRIB2-specific autoreactive clonotypes appeared among same-patient CSF and blood CD4+ clonotypes.

V lost 1 base and J 2 bases, leaving 6 bases between the germline ends. Germline V lookup: CDR1 SGHRS, CDR2 YFSETQ. This CDR3 comprises 13 residues. Here immunoSEQ multiplex PCR was the method, and the copy in TCRdb shows in-frame clones only, minus some. The sample includes 32,000 or so clones, over 75% of them seen just once. To note about this clone: Antigen unknown.

Sequenced: CD45RA- memory CD4+ T cells from PBMCs. V gene TRBV5-1 combines with J gene TRBJ1-1; no clear D gene. This clonotype originated in a human donor with narcolepsy. The CDR3, as DNA: TGCGCCAGCAGCTTGAACGTTAACACTGAAGCTTTCTTT. Translating gives CASSLNVNTEAFF.